Below, 14 T cell receptor beta chains from the same sample are listed, as sequenced in a study of PD-L1 blockade in urothelial cancer. Method: immunoSEQ multiplex PCR; TCRdb's copy keeps in-frame clones and lacks some. In the table there are 20,000 to 25,000 clones, 70% to 90% of which are singletons. The sample consisted of PBMCs, taken around atezolizumab (anti-PD-L1) treatment. The receptor set was obtained from a man aged 50 to 59 with urothelial cancer.

The chain joins TRBV19 to TRBJ2-7; 13 bases line up with TRBD2. The ends lost 6 bases at V and 5 bases at J; junction bases unmatched: 4. CDR1 and CDR2 from the germline V gene are LNHDA and SQIVND (reference sequence). CDR3 length equals 14 residues. The DNA of the CDR3 is TGTGCCAGTAGGTCTGGACTAGCGGGAGACGAGCAGTACTTC. The encoded protein is CASRSGLAGDEQYF. The full variable domain, with the rest looked up from reference TRBV19 and TRBJ2-7, is DGGITQSPKYLFRKEGQNVTLSCEQNLNHDAMYWYRQDPGQGLRLIYYSQIVNDFQKGDIAEGYSVSREKKESFPLTVTSAQKNPTAFYLCASRSGLAGDEQYFGPGTRLTVT.

The genes are TRBV6-1 and TRBJ1-2, with D possibly TRBD1 on 5 matching bases. Trimming took 5 bases from V and 5 from J, leaving 15 bases between them. Per germline, CDR1 MNHNS and CDR2 SASEGT. The CDR3 runs 14 residues. The CDR3 bases are TGTGCCAGCAGTAGGCGGGACCTGGATTATGGCTACACCTTC. Its protein is CASSRRDLDYGYTF.

The CDR3 protein is CASSPGGFIYEQYF. The CDR3 nucleotides read TGTGCCAGCTCCCCCGGAGGGTTCATCTACGAGCAGTACTTC. The chain is built from TRBV18 and TRBJ2-7; possibly TRBD2 for D (6 bases). The CDR3 loop spans 14 amino acids. Germline lookup yields CDR1 KGHSH and CDR2 LQKENI. The V gene lost 6 bases and the J gene lost 3 bases, with 15 bases spanning the gap.

The genes are TRBV27 and TRBJ1-2; no firm D call. Germline CDR1 and CDR2: MNHEY and SMNVEV (reference sequence). The CDR3 covers 13 residues. The V end was cut by 3 bases, the J end by 0 bases, with 5 bases between. The CDR3: CASSFGTNYGYTF. The CDR3 region has the DNA TGTGCCAGCAGTTTCGGTACTAACTATGGCTACACCTTC.

This clone was seen a few times. The chain is built from TRBV6-1 and TRBJ2-1; D possibly corresponds to TRBD1 (6 bases). Germline CDR1 MNHNS, CDR2 SASEGT. Trimming took 6 bases from V and 7 from J, leaving 13 bases between them. The CDR3 runs to 13 residues. The CDR3 here is CASSLQGWNEQFF. The CDR3 DNA sequence: TGTGCCAGCAGCCTTCAGGGGTGGAATGAGCAGTTCTTC.

The rearrangement uses TRBV5-1 and TRBJ2-2; possible D gene TRBD1, 6 bases. The V end lost 4 bases, the J end lost 2 bases, and 12 bases lay between the germline ends. The length of the CDR3 is 15 residues. The germline gives CDR1 SGHRS, CDR2 YFSETQ. Written as DNA, the CDR3 is TGCGCCAGCAGCCGTCTGGGGGCCAACACCGGGGAGCTGTTTTTT. This encodes CASSRLGANTGELFF.

This clone occurred once. The rearrangement links TRBV30 to TRBJ1-5, with D perhaps matching TRBD1 (6 bases). The CDR3 has 19 amino acids. CDR1 and CDR2 from the germline V gene are GTSNPN and SVGIG (reference sequence). V lost 2 bases and J lost 1, with 24 bases in between. The CDR3 sequence: CAWSRSFGGRERSNQPQHF. The DNA of the CDR3 is TGTGCCTGGAGTAGGTCTTTTGGGGGCCGGGAAAGAAGCAATCAGCCCCAGCATTTT.

This clone was counted a few times. The CDR3 here is CASSGGGSGYTGELFF. CDR3 nucleotide sequence: TGTGCCAGCAGTGGGGGGGGTAGCGGTTACACCGGGGAGCTGTTTTTT. The chain links TRBV5-4 to TRBJ2-2; 7 bases agree with TRBD2. The CDR3 extends over 16 amino acids. V dropped 5 bases and J dropped 3; count of bases not matched to a gene: 10. Per germline, CDR1 SGHNT and CDR2 YYREEE (reference sequence). Together with reference TRBV5-4 and TRBJ2-2, the CDR3 gives the full variable domain: ETGVTQSPTHLIKTRGQQVTLRCSSQSGHNTVSWYQQALGQGPQFIFQYYREEENGRGNFPPRFSGLQFPNYSSELNVNALELDDSALYLCASSGGGSGYTGELFFGEGSRLTVL.

This clone was observed a few times. This chain links TRBV25-1 with TRBJ2-5; no firm D call. Looked up from germline, CDR1 is MGHDK and CDR2 is SYGVNS. Trimming left V 6 bases short and J 0 bases short, with 8 bases between. This CDR3 has 13 amino acids. CDR3 sequence (DNA): TGTGCCAGCAGCTACTTCCACCAAGAGACCCAGTACTTC. Translation: CASSYFHQETQYF.

The rearrangement uses TRBV27 and TRBJ2-1; possibly TRBD2 for D (6 bases). The CDR3 is 15 residues long. Per the germline V gene, CDR1 is MNHEY and CDR2 is SMNVEV (reference sequence). V was trimmed by 1 base and J by 6 bases, leaving 13 bases between them. Written as DNA, the CDR3 is TGTGCCAGCAGTTTATGGGAGGCGGGCCGCAATGAGCAGTTCTTC. It specifies CASSLWEAGRNEQFF.

This chain connects TRBV10-2 to TRBJ1-5, with 10 positions matching TRBD1. J was trimmed by 6 bases and V by 5 bases; bases with no gene match: 10. The CDR3 covers 16 residues. Germline V gene lookup returns CDR1 WSHSY and CDR2 SAAADI. CDR3 sequence (DNA): TGCGCCAGCAGTCAACGGGACAGGGGAATGGGTCAGCCCCAGCATTTT. This translates into CASSQRDRGMGQPQHF.

The V call is TRBV7-9, the J call TRBJ2-5; TRBD2 is a possible D gene (6 bases). The V gene's germline CDR1 is SEHNR and CDR2 FQNEAQ (reference sequence). V dropped 5 bases and J dropped 5 bases, with 6 bases sitting between them. The CDR3 runs to 11 residues. CDR3: CASSAGETQYF. CDR3 DNA: TGTGCCAGCAGCGCGGGGGAGACCCAGTACTTC.

This chain joins TRBV9 and TRBJ1-1, with a tentative D call TRBD1 (5 bases). V dropped 0 bases and J dropped 0 bases, with 21 bases sitting between them. Germline CDR1 is SGDLS and CDR2 is YYNGEE. The CDR3 extends over 19 amino acids. The CDR3 bases are TGTGCCAGCAGCGTAGAGTCCCAGGGAATCGGCCCATTGAACACTGAAGCTTTCTTT. This sequence encodes CASSVESQGIGPLNTEAFF.

This chain connects TRBV19 to TRBJ2-5, with D tentatively TRBD2 (6 bases). Germline V gene sequence: CDR1 LNHDA, CDR2 SQIVND (reference sequence). The CDR3 has 15 amino acids. Trimming left V 4 bases short and J 4 bases short, with 16 bases between. Here the CDR3 reads CASSSQGGAGETQYF. The DNA for the CDR3 is TGTGCCAGTAGTAGTCAGGGAGGCGCGGGAGAGACCCAGTACTTC.